This is a list of T cell receptor beta chains from one sample in a study of blood T cell repertoires in COVID-19. Some clones are missing from TCRdb's copy, which holds only in-frame ones; the method was immunoSEQ multiplex PCR. There are some 87,000 clones in the sample; around 78% occur only once, and 15% to 20% lies in the top ten. Source material: peripheral blood. Every receptor here comes from a human donor in a cohort sampled during active COVID-19. Each CDR3 is given with its conserved first and last residue. D genes are given only for firm matches. The size entry is marked missing in some rows and otherwise reads once, few, many or a size class.

J | V | D | size | DNA | CDR3
TRBJ2-7 | TRBV7-6 | NA | many | TGTGCCAGCAGCTTAGAAGGGGGCGAGCAGTACTTC | CASSLEGGEQYF
TRBJ1-1 | TRBV6-5 | TRBD1 | NA | TGTGCCAGCACCGGACAGGGGATGAACACTGAAGCTTTCTTT | CASTGQGMNTEAFF
TRBJ1-1 | TRBV6-5 | NA | once | TGTGCCAGCAGTTACTCGGCAGAAAACACTGAAGCTTTCTTT | CASSYSAENTEAFF
TRBJ1-2 | TRBV15 | NA | NA | TGTGCCACCAGCAGAGCGAGTGGACAGCGCCTGGCCTATGGCTACACCTTC | CATSRASGQRLAYGYTF
TRBJ1-2 | TRBV7-9 | TRBD1 | few | TGTGCCAGCAGCTTAGTCGCGGACAGGGCCGCCCCGGTTAACTATGGCTACACCTTC | CASSLVADRAAPVNYGYTF
TRBJ1-2 | TRBV28 | NA | NA | TGTGCCAGCACTTCACCCTCAGGGCTCGACTATGGCTACACCTTC | CASTSPSGLDYGYTF
TRBJ2-3 | TRBV4-1 | TRBD1 | once | TGCGCCAGCAGCCCGATGGGACAGAGGCTCACAGATACGCAGTATTTT | CASSPMGQRLTDTQYF
TRBJ1-5 | TRBV19 | TRBD1 | NA | TGTGCCAGTTCGAGGGGGCCAGACGATCAGCCCCAGCATTTT | CASSRGPDDQPQHF
TRBJ1-2 | TRBV6-6 | NA | NA | TGTGCCAGCAGTCCTTTCCCACGGACAGTTGCTAACTATGGCTACACCTTC | CASSPFPRTVANYGYTF
TRBJ2-2 | TRBV9 | NA | medium-sized | TGTGCCAGCAGCGTATTTGAGGGTGACACCGGGGAGCTGTTTTTT | CASSVFEGDTGELFF
TRBJ2-7 | TRBV2 | TRBD2 | once | TGTGCCAGCAGTGAGGGGACTAGAATGTCGCGCTACGAGCAGTACTTC | CASSEGTRMSRYEQYF